These T cell receptor beta chains were read from a single sample in a study of blood T cell repertoires in COVID-19. The repertoire was sequenced with immunoSEQ multiplex PCR; TCRdb's copy has only in-frame clones and lacks some. The table lists about 94,000 clones, 80% of them singletons. Sequencing input: peripheral blood. The receptors were sampled from an elderly woman with acute or convalescent COVID-19. CDR3s include the opening cysteine and the closing phenylalanine or tryptophan. D genes are given only for firm matches. Size is stated for part of the rows, as once, few or many counts, or as a class when the clone is expanded.

j_gene	d_gene	v_gene	abundance	len	CDR3aa	CDR3nt
TRBJ2-1	.	TRBV18	.	16	CASSPFSAGTDNEQFF	TGTGCCAGCTCACCATTCTCTGCGGGAACAGACAATGAGCAGTTCTTC
TRBJ2-7	.	TRBV25-1	once	17	CASSERFRGKSSYEQYF	TGTGCCAGCAGTGAAAGGTTCCGCGGGAAGAGCTCCTACGAGCAGTACTTC
TRBJ1-6	.	TRBV15	.	17	CATSRDIDSSYNSPLHF	TGTGCCACCAGCAGAGATATTGACAGCTCCTATAATTCACCCCTCCACTTT
TRBJ1-2	TRBD1	TRBV5-4	.	15	CASSWGDSYLYGYTF	TGTGCCAGCAGCTGGGGGGACAGTTACCTCTATGGCTACACCTTC
TRBJ2-2	TRBD2	TRBV30	once	15	CAWKSRGAYTGELFF	TGTGCCTGGAAATCGCGGGGGGCTTACACCGGGGAGCTGTTTTTT
TRBJ1-1	.	TRBV5-1	.	13	CASSSDGGTEAFF	TGCGCCAGCAGCTCCGACGGGGGCACTGAAGCTTTCTTT
TRBJ2-2	TRBD2	TRBV7-9	.	18	CASSLGTSGRASTGELFF	TGTGCCAGCAGCCTCGGGACTAGCGGGAGGGCCAGTACCGGGGAGCTGTTTTTT
TRBJ2-5	TRBD2	TRBV7-9	.	15	CASSLAGGLRETQYF	TGTGCCAGCAGCTTAGCGGGGGGGTTACGAGAGACCCAGTACTTC
TRBJ2-3	TRBD1	TRBV18	.	15	CASSPTAGGADTQYF	TGTGCCAGCTCACCAACGGCAGGGGGCGCAGATACGCAGTATTTT
TRBJ1-2	.	TRBV12-3/TRBV12-4	.	13	CASSPQRAGGYTF	TGTGCCAGCAGCCCTCAACGGGCGGGTGGCTACACCTTC
TRBJ2-5	TRBD2	TRBV29-1	.	12	CSVAGGIETQYF	TGCAGCGTTGCGGGAGGAATAGAGACCCAGTACTTC
TRBJ2-7	TRBD1	TRBV19	.	15	CASSIVGTGVREQYF	TGTGCCAGTAGTATAGTGGGGACAGGGGTACGCGAGCAGTACTTC
TRBJ1-5	TRBD1	TRBV18	.	15	CASSPDRDSVRPQHF	TGTGCCAGCTCACCAGACAGGGATTCCGTGCGACCCCAGCATTTT
TRBJ2-7	TRBD2	TRBV7-2	.	17	CASSLGASGFLSYEQYF	TGTGCCAGCAGCTTAGGGGCTAGCGGGTTTTTGAGTTACGAGCAGTACTTC
TRBJ1-6	.	TRBV7-9	few	15	CASSWGGGWNSPLHF	TGTGCCAGCAGCTGGGGTGGAGGATGGAATTCACCCCTCCACTTT
TRBJ1-1	.	TRBV10-1	.	13	CASRADRNTEAFF	TGCGCCAGCAGGGCCGACAGGAACACTGAAGCTTTCTTT
TRBJ1-1	.	TRBV15	.	14	CATSRDPTPTEAFF	TGTGCCACCAGCAGAGATCCCACTCCCACTGAAGCTTTCTTT
TRBJ2-3	TRBD2	TRBV7-9	.	16	CASSRIAGGRTDTQYF	TGTGCCAGCAGCCGTATAGCGGGAGGGAGAACAGATACGCAGTATTTT
TRBJ2-5	.	TRBV5-4	once	12	CASSPSGETQYF	TGTGCCAGCAGCCCCAGTGGAGAGACCCAGTACTTC
TRBJ2-1	.	TRBV7-9	.	17	CASSLWGGRGSYNEQFF	TGTGCCAGCAGCTTATGGGGTGGCAGGGGCTCCTACAATGAGCAGTTCTTC
TRBJ1-6	.	TRBV27	.	16	CASSDWEAGGNSPLHF	TGTGCCAGCAGTGACTGGGAGGCCGGCGGGAATTCACCCCTCCACTTT
TRBJ1-2	.	TRBV28	.	11	CASSLAFGYTF	TGTGCCAGCAGTTTGGCTTTTGGCTACACCTTC
TRBJ2-7	.	TRBV27	few	14	CASRQQGQTYEQYF	TGTGCCAGCAGACAACAGGGACAAACCTACGAGCAGTACTTC
TRBJ1-1	TRBD1	TRBV2	.	14	CASSEPGTGGGAFF	TGTGCCAGCAGTGAACCCGGGACAGGGGGGGGAGCTTTCTTT
TRBJ2-7	.	TRBV3-1/TRBV3-2	few	13	CASSHSGSYEQYF	TGTGCCAGCAGCCATTCGGGTTCCTACGAGCAGTACTTC
TRBJ2-7	TRBD2	TRBV18	.	16	CASSPPSTRGSYEQYF	TGTGCCAGCTCACCACCCAGCACTCGCGGGAGCTACGAGCAGTACTTC
TRBJ2-7	.	TRBV6-2/TRBV6-3	.	11	CASSLSEEQYF	TGTGCCAGCAGTTTGTCGGAGGAGCAGTACTTC
TRBJ2-2	.	TRBV5-1	.	17	CASSLAVGTQNTGELFF	TGCGCCAGCAGCTTGGCGGTAGGGACACAGAACACCGGGGAGCTGTTTTTT
TRBJ2-7	.	TRBV3-1/TRBV3-2	.	11	CASSQTHEQYF	TGTGCCAGCAGCCAGACTCACGAGCAGTACTTC
TRBJ1-2	.	TRBV5-4	.	13	CASSLEGDYGYTF	TGTGCCAGCAGCTTGGAGGGGGACTATGGCTACACCTTC
TRBJ1-5	.	TRBV5-1	.	15	CASSLDGGSNQPQHF	TGCGCCAGCAGCTTGGACGGAGGGAGCAATCAGCCCCAGCATTTT
TRBJ2-2	TRBD1	TRBV7-2	.	17	CASSPPFRYRGTGELFF	TGTGCCAGCAGCCCCCCTTTCCGATACAGGGGCACCGGGGAGCTGTTTTTT
TRBJ1-1	.	TRBV5-1	.	16	CASSFDGGRVNTEAFF	TGCGCCAGCAGCTTCGACGGGGGGCGTGTGAACACTGAAGCTTTCTTT
TRBJ1-1	TRBD1	TRBV18	.	14	CASSPRTGQTEAFF	TGTGCCAGCTCGCCAAGGACAGGGCAAACTGAAGCTTTCTTT
TRBJ2-3	TRBD2	TRBV11-2	.	19	CASCRRLSGGHSSTDTQYF	TGTGCCAGTTGCCGAAGACTTAGCGGGGGTCATAGCAGCACAGATACGCAGTATTTT
TRBJ1-5	.	TRBV3-1/TRBV3-2	.	15	CASSQHVGGYQPQHF	TGTGCCAGCAGCCAACACGTGGGGGGGTATCAGCCCCAGCATTTT
TRBJ2-7	TRBD2	TRBV7-8	.	17	CASSLIWVSGGAREQYF	TGTGCCAGCAGCTTAATTTGGGTTAGCGGGGGGGCTCGCGAGCAGTACTTC
TRBJ1-3	.	TRBV7-2	.	14	CASSLAPGSGTIYF	TGTGCCAGCAGCTTAGCCCCGGGATCAGGCACCATATATTTT
TRBJ2-3	.	TRBV5-6	.	13	CASSADGTDTQYF	TGTGCCAGCAGCGCCGACGGGACAGATACGCAGTATTTT
TRBJ1-6	TRBD1	TRBV6-5	.	13	CASRDRVNSPLHF	TGTGCCAGCAGAGACAGGGTGAATTCACCCCTCCACTTT
TRBJ2-4	TRBD2	TRBV10-3	.	13	CAISDSGSDIQYF	TGTGCCATCAGTGACAGCGGGAGTGACATTCAGTACTTC
TRBJ1-2	TRBD1	TRBV7-3	.	13	CASSSGQAGGYTF	TGTGCCAGCAGCTCAGGACAGGCTGGCGGCTACACCTTC
TRBJ1-2	.	TRBV7-6	.	15	CASSTNRGGASGYTF	TGTGCCAGCAGCACGAATAGAGGGGGGGCGTCGGGCTACACCTTC
TRBJ2-2	TRBD2	TRBV12-5	few	15	CASGFGLASGGELFF	TGTGCTAGTGGGTTTGGACTAGCGTCCGGCGGGGAGCTGTTTTTT